Here is one TCR beta chain with its context. The method was immunoSEQ multiplex PCR; TCRdb's version includes in-frame clones alone and lacks a portion of them. The sample has 60,000 to 90,000 clones; more than 75% are singletons. The record originates from a study of blood T cell repertoires in COVID-19. CDR1 is SGHTA, CDR2 FQGNSA, per germline. This CDR3 comprises 15 residues. V lost 5 bases to trimming and J lost 3 bases; unmatched junction nucleotides: 4. This sequence originates from a man in his fifties or sixties with COVID-19, enrolled during active disease. Material for sequencing was peripheral blood. V usage is TRBV7-2 and J usage is TRBJ1-6; 7 bases agree with TRBD1. CDR3 DNA sequence: TGTGCCAGCAGCACTGGACAGGTCTATAATTCACCCCTCCACTTT. Protein product: CASSTGQVYNSPLHF.